This TCR beta chain was retrieved from a study of regulatory T cells in long-lasting Graves disease. General study findings and limits: New patients shared fewer than 1,000 public clonotypes, and persistent patients shared more, with about 2,700. Patients with persistent disease showed a bias toward TRBV28, TRBJ1-2 and TRBJ2-5.

Building the TCR beta libraries relied on iRepertoire HTBI primers, and CDR3 regions underwent Arm-PCR. As handled by the study authors: Looking across samples, the authors found 55 to 80 TRBV and approximately 14 TRBJ segments. TCRdb used MiXCR to reprocess the multiplex PCR reads, holding one entry per CDR3 protein. For this entry, the V and J calls and clone size follow TCRdb and not the study's own pipeline. The table includes more than 400,000 distinct CDR3 sequences, over 15% detected once. This clonotype was observed at least ten times. Its antigen remains unknown. CDR3 length: 15 amino acids. Germline-derived CDR1 and CDR2 are MNHEY and SMNVEV (reference sequence). With 6 bases clipped from V and 1 base from J, the junction kept 3 bases outside the gene matches. Time point denoted: newly diagnosed GD, antithyroid drugs for less than 3 months. Extracted PBMC RNA gave rise to the TCR library. This same sample was also part of a study on T cells in Graves' hyperthyroidism and ophthalmopathy. That study adds: Ophthalmopathy, as predicted by the model, came a median 6.5 months after the prediction.

Sequenced here: peripheral blood mononuclear cells (PBMCs), sampled at new diagnosis, from a patient treated with antithyroid drugs. The receptor was isolated from a woman aged 25 to 39 with Graves disease. V is TRBV27 and J is TRBJ2-2; 9 bases line up with TRBD2. Written as DNA, the CDR3 is TGTGCCAGCAGCCCACTAGCGGGGAACACCGGGGAGCTGTTTTTT. Translated: CASSPLAGNTGELFF.